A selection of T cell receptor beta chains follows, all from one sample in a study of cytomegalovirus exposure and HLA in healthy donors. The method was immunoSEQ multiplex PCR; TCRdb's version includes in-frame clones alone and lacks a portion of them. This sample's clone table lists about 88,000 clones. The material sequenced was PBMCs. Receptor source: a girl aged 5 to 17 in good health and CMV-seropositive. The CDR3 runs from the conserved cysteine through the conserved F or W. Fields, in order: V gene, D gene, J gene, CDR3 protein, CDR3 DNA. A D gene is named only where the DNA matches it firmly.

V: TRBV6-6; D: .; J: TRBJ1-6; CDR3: CASSYSIEEDPSPLHF; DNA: TGTGCCAGCAGTTACTCGATCGAGGAGGACCCTTCACCCCTCCACTTT
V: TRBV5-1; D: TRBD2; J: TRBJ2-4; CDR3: CASSFSAGGAKNIQYF; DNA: TGCGCCAGCAGCTTCTCGGCGGGGGGGGCCAAAAACATTCAGTACTTC
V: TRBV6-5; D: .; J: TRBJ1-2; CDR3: CASTTGSEYGYTF; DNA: TGTGCCAGCACCACGGGATCCGAATATGGCTACACCTTC
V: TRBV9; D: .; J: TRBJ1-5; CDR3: CASSPGSNQPQHF; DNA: TGTGCCAGCAGCCCCGGGTCCAATCAGCCCCAGCATTTT
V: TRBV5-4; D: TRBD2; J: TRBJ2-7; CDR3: CASSINLAGLYEQYF; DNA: TGTGCCAGCAGTATCAATCTAGCGGGGCTCTACGAGCAGTACTTC
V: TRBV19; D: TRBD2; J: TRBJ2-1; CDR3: CASKGGGAEYNEQFF; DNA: TGTGCCAGTAAAGGCGGGGGGGCCGAATACAATGAGCAGTTCTTC
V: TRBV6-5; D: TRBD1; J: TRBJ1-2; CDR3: CASSKLGPGGGYTF; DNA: TGTGCCAGCAGCAAACTAGGGCCAGGGGGCGGCTACACCTTC
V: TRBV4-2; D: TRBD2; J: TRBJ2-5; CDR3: CASSHAPGLGEETQYF; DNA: TGTGCCAGCAGCCATGCACCGGGACTAGGGGAAGAGACCCAGTACTTC
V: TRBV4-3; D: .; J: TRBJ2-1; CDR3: CASSQGGYIYNEQFF; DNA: TGCGCCAGCAGCCAAGGCGGGTACATCTACAATGAGCAGTTCTTC
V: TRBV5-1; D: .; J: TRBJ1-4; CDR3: CASSRTGATNEKLFF; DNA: TGCGCCAGCAGCCGGACCGGGGCAACTAATGAAAAACTGTTTTTT
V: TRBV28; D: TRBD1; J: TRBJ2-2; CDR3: CASSGLGTGGEVGELFF; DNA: TGTGCCAGCAGTGGGCTCGGGACAGGGGGTGAGGTCGGGGAGCTGTTTTTT
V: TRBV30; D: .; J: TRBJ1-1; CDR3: CAWSGGVVRAFF; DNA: TGTGCCTGGAGTGGTGGAGTGGTCCGGGCTTTCTTT
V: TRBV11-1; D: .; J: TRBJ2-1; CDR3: CASSLEEWLANEQFF; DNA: TGTGCCAGCAGCTTAGAGGAGTGGTTAGCAAATGAGCAGTTCTTC
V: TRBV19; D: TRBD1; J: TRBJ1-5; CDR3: CASSPVTGTRNQPQHF; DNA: TGTGCCAGTAGTCCCGTGACAGGGACCCGCAATCAGCCCCAGCATTTT
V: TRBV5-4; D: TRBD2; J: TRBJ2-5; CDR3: CASSLERGGPETQYF; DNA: TGTGCCAGCAGCTTGGAGCGGGGGGGCCCAGAGACCCAGTACTTC
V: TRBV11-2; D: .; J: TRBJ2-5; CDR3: CASSLNGGRETQYF; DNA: TGTGCCAGCAGCTTAAATGGGGGCCGGGAGACCCAGTACTTC
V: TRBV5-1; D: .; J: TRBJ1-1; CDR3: CASSLDQGKTEAFF; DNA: TGCGCCAGCAGCTTGGACCAGGGGAAAACGGAAGCTTTCTTT
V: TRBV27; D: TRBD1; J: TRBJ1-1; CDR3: CASSRGDSMNTEAFF; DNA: TGTGCCAGCAGCCGTGGGGACAGTATGAACACTGAAGCTTTCTTT
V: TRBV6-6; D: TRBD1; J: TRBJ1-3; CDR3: CASSTPGQGINTIYF; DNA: TGTGCCAGCAGTACTCCGGGACAGGGGATTAACACCATATATTTT
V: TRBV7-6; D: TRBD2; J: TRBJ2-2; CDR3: CASSFFGGANTGELFF; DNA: TGTGCCAGCAGCTTCTTCGGGGGGGCGAACACCGGGGAGCTGTTTTTT
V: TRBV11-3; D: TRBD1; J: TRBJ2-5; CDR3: CASSTRTGAQETQYF; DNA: TGTGCCAGCAGCACAAGGACAGGGGCCCAAGAGACCCAGTACTTC
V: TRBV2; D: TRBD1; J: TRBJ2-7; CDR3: CASSVGTGRSEQYF; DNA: TGTGCCAGCAGTGTCGGGACAGGACGTTCCGAGCAGTACTTC
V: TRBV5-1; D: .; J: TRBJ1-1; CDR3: CASRSFGDTEAFF; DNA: TGCGCCAGCAGATCGTTCGGGGACACTGAAGCTTTCTTT
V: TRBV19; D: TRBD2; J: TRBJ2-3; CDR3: CASRLAGGTDTQYF; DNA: TGTGCCAGTAGACTAGCGGGGGGCACAGATACGCAGTATTTT
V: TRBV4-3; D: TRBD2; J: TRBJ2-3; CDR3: CASSQDTTSGATDTQYF; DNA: TGCGCCAGCAGCCAAGACACGACTAGCGGGGCCACAGATACGCAGTATTTT
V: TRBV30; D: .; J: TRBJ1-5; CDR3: CAWSGRSSNQPQHF; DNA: TGTGCCTGGAGTGGAAGGAGCAGCAATCAGCCCCAGCATTTT
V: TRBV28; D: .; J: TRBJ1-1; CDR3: CASTGKMNTEAFF; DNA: TGTGCCAGCACAGGTAAGATGAACACTGAAGCTTTCTTT
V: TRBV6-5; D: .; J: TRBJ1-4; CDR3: CASKRSNEKLFF; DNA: TGTGCCAGCAAACGGTCAAATGAAAAACTGTTTTTT
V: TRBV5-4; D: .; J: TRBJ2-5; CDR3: CASSLRAGETQYF; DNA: TGTGCCAGCAGCTTGAGGGCAGGGGAGACCCAGTACTTC
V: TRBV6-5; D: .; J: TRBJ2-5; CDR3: CASSYSSLAMETQYF; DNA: TGTGCCAGCAGTTACTCGTCGTTAGCAATGGAGACCCAGTACTTC
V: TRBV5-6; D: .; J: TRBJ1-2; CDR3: CASSEVGTPNYGYTF; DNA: TGTGCCAGCTCCGAGGTGGGGACACCGAACTATGGCTACACCTTC
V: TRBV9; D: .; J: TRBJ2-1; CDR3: CASSVGSDSYNEQFF; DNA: TGTGCCAGCAGCGTAGGCAGCGATTCTTACAATGAGCAGTTCTTC
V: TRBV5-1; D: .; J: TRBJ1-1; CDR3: CASSLSDRNTEAFF; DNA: TGCGCCAGCAGCTTGTCGGACAGGAACACTGAAGCTTTCTTT
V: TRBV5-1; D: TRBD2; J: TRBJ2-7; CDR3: CASSLIMRGNYEQYF; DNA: TGCGCCAGCAGCTTAATAATGCGGGGGAACTACGAGCAGTACTTC
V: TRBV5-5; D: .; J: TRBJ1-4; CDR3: CASSFRRDEKLFF; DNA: TGTGCCAGCAGCTTCCGCCGGGATGAAAAACTGTTTTTT
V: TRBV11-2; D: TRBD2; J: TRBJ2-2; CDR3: CASREWGLAGIGELFF; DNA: TGTGCCAGCAGAGAGTGGGGACTAGCGGGAATCGGGGAGCTGTTTTTT
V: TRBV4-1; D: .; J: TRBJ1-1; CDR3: CASSQLQGQSF; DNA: TGCGCCAGCAGCCAACTACAAGGACAGAGTTTT